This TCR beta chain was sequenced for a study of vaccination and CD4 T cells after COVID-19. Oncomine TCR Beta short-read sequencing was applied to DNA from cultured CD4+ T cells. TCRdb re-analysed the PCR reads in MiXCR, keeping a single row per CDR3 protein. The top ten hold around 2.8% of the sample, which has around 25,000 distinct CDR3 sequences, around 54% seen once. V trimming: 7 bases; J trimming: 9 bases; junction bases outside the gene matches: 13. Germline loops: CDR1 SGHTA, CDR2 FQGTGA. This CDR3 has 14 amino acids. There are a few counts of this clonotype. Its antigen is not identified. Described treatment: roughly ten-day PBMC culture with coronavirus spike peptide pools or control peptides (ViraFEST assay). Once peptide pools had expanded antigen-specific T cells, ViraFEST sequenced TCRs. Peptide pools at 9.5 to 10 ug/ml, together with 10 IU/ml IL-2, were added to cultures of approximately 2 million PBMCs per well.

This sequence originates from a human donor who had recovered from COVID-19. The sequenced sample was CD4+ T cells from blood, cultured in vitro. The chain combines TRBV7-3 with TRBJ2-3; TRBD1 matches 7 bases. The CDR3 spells CASTSPGRTGTQYF. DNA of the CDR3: TGTGCCAGCACCTCCCCGGGCCGGACAGGAACGCAGTATTTT. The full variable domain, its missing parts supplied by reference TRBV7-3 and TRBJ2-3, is GAGVSQTPSNKVTEKGKYVELRCDPISGHTALYWYRQSLGQGPEFLIYFQGTGAADDSGLPNDRFFAVRPEGSVSTLKIQRTERGDSAVYLCASTSPGRTGTQYFGPGTRLTVL.